The rows below give T cell receptor beta chains drawn from one sample of a study of cytomegalovirus exposure and HLA in healthy donors. Produced via immunoSEQ multiplex PCR; TCRdb's table is partial and in-frame only. The sample contains over 150,000 clones, about four fifths of which appear only once. Input material: PBMCs. The receptors shown here come from a man in his thirties or forties in good health and CMV-seronegative. CDR3s include the opening cysteine and the closing phenylalanine or tryptophan. The order of the fields is clone size, V gene, CDR3 protein. Size tells how often a clone was seen (once, few, many) or the class of an expanded clone, and some rows leave it out.

clone_size: -
v_call: TRBV4-1
cdr3_aa: CASRQAGQGKLNTEAFF

clone_size: -
v_call: TRBV13
cdr3_aa: CASSPPGRNSYNEQFF

clone_size: -
v_call: TRBV6-1
cdr3_aa: CATQPRRADTGELFF

clone_size: -
v_call: TRBV7-9
cdr3_aa: CASSSDSSNQPQHF

clone_size: -
v_call: TRBV28
cdr3_aa: CASSAGAVEKLFF

clone_size: few
v_call: TRBV7-2
cdr3_aa: CASSLRRSRSPLHF

clone_size: few
v_call: TRBV30
cdr3_aa: CAWKIQGEKAFF

clone_size: -
v_call: TRBV15
cdr3_aa: CATSRRTGPYEQYF

clone_size: -
v_call: TRBV27
cdr3_aa: CASSLTTGENSPLHF

clone_size: -
v_call: TRBV30
cdr3_aa: CAWSVTTGDYYGYTF

clone_size: -
v_call: TRBV29-1
cdr3_aa: CSVGEQGGNYGYTF

clone_size: -
v_call: TRBV2
cdr3_aa: CASSPDYRGQETQYF

clone_size: -
v_call: TRBV10-3
cdr3_aa: CAISDAGQANEKLFF

clone_size: once
v_call: TRBV9
cdr3_aa: CASSVRDRGNEQYF

clone_size: -
v_call: TRBV10-3
cdr3_aa: CAISPGLAEDDEQYF

clone_size: -
v_call: TRBV11-3
cdr3_aa: CASSLGRTNTGELFF

clone_size: -
v_call: TRBV11-2
cdr3_aa: CASSSSQGIVDEQYF

clone_size: -
v_call: TRBV6-6
cdr3_aa: CASSYSPGGSYEQYF

clone_size: -
v_call: TRBV11-1
cdr3_aa: CASSLTRRDGYTF

clone_size: few
v_call: TRBV5-1
cdr3_aa: CATSTGGVAEAFF

clone_size: -
v_call: TRBV5-1
cdr3_aa: CASSLAQGMFEKLFF

clone_size: -
v_call: TRBV28
cdr3_aa: CASSPQGASEEQYF

clone_size: -
v_call: TRBV9
cdr3_aa: CASSVRVDSGYTF

clone_size: -
v_call: TRBV7-9
cdr3_aa: CASSWTSGYNEQFF

clone_size: -
v_call: TRBV30
cdr3_aa: CAWGGGVYNSPLHF

clone_size: -
v_call: TRBV28
cdr3_aa: CASSPPTSGYINEQFF

clone_size: -
v_call: TRBV10-3
cdr3_aa: CAISESPLAGVTDTQYF

clone_size: -
v_call: TRBV7-2
cdr3_aa: CASSLEMAGSEAFF

clone_size: -
v_call: TRBV5-6
cdr3_aa: CASSADLTGIYGYTF

clone_size: once
v_call: TRBV28
cdr3_aa: CASTQVRDQETQYF

clone_size: once
v_call: TRBV5-4
cdr3_aa: CASSLEAKPLRAFF

clone_size: -
v_call: TRBV5-1
cdr3_aa: CASSLAGYTEAFF

clone_size: -
v_call: TRBV11-3
cdr3_aa: CASSPEAGGSEAQYF

clone_size: -
v_call: TRBV27
cdr3_aa: CASSLSPGQGYGYTF

clone_size: -
v_call: TRBV5-6
cdr3_aa: CASSLAGGSGYTF

clone_size: -
v_call: TRBV28
cdr3_aa: CASTRTGVMLGNTIYF

clone_size: -
v_call: TRBV19
cdr3_aa: CASSMDRASNQPQHF

clone_size: -
v_call: TRBV6-5
cdr3_aa: CASSLDRTSNQPQHF

clone_size: once
v_call: TRBV11-2
cdr3_aa: CASSLGSGYTF

clone_size: -
v_call: TRBV6-5
cdr3_aa: CASPSVSQETQYF

clone_size: few
v_call: TRBV5-1
cdr3_aa: CASSNGTILNEQFF

clone_size: -
v_call: TRBV6-5
cdr3_aa: CASGYRGGDEKLFF

clone_size: -
v_call: TRBV7-8
cdr3_aa: CASSLAPRRCEAFF

clone_size: -
v_call: TRBV5-6
cdr3_aa: CASSLKSSTNEKLFF

clone_size: -
v_call: TRBV10-3
cdr3_aa: CAISTGLNTEAFF

clone_size: -
v_call: TRBV19
cdr3_aa: CASSMTGTEQYF

clone_size: -
v_call: TRBV5-4
cdr3_aa: CASSWGPGQGNQPQHF

clone_size: -
v_call: TRBV2
cdr3_aa: CASSEDRTTHEQFF

clone_size: -
v_call: TRBV28
cdr3_aa: CASSLYQIQGRNSPLHF

clone_size: -
v_call: TRBV7-8
cdr3_aa: CASSTRPGTSGNEQFF

clone_size: -
v_call: TRBV7-6
cdr3_aa: CASSYGTGETGELFF

clone_size: -
v_call: TRBV27
cdr3_aa: CASSLTSATSPFF

clone_size: few
v_call: TRBV7-3
cdr3_aa: CASSLLAGNEQYF